Given below is one T cell receptor beta chain in context. The Seattle patients joined while their infection was active and were tracked longitudinally afterward. This entry comes from a study of blood T cell repertoires in COVID-19. The CDR3 sequence is 12 residues long. The V and J ends lost 6 bases and 10 bases respectively, with 15 bases between them. The germline V gene has CDR1 MNHEY and CDR2 SMNVEV (reference sequence). Method: immunoSEQ multiplex PCR; TCRdb's copy keeps in-frame clones and lacks some. The sample holds 250,000 or so clones, roughly 89% seen once. Source material: peripheral blood. This clonotype was sampled from a woman in her fifties or sixties with COVID-19, enrolled during active disease. The V call is TRBV27, the J call TRBJ1-2, with no clear D. CDR3 DNA: TGTGCCAGCAGCCCCATGGACGGGGACTACACCTTC. Translation gives CASSPMDGDYTF.